This T cell receptor (beta chain) was identified during a study of blood T cell repertoires in COVID-19. Libraries were prepared by immunoSEQ multiplex PCR; TCRdb keeps only in-frame clonotypes and omits some of them. This table has 65,000 to 85,000 clones, 78% appearing once. This CDR3 is 13 amino acids long. V gave up 3 bases and J gave up 6 bases, with 8 bases separating them. This clone was observed a single time. Material for sequencing was peripheral blood. The gene calls are TRBV12-3 or TRBV12-4 and TRBJ2-2, with D unresolved. The TCR sequence derives from a human donor in a cohort sampled during active COVID-19. The DNA for the CDR3 is TGTGCCAGCAGTTTCGGAGTCGCCGGGGAGCTGTTTTTT. Translating gives CASSFGVAGELFF.